The clone carrying this T cell receptor (beta chain) has just a few counts. The record originates from a study of cytomegalovirus exposure and HLA in healthy donors. Primers included in the PCR were 60 Vbeta and 13 Jbeta primers. Profiled with immunoSEQ multiplex PCR; TCRdb holds only in-frame clones, not every one. Of about 140,000 clones listed, 80% are singletons. From germline, CDR1 is SGHAT and CDR2 FQNNGV. This CDR3 has 15 residues. Trimming took 4 bases from V and 1 from J; bases not matched to a gene: 5. The receptor comes from a man in his forties or fifties in good health and CMV-seronegative. Specimen: PBMCs. V gene TRBV11-2 combines with J gene TRBJ1-1; 8 bases agree with TRBD1. In DNA form, the CDR3 reads TGTGCCAGCAGCTCTCGGACAGGGACGAACACTGAAGCTTTCTTT. It codes for CASSSRTGTNTEAFF.